This is a list of T cell receptor beta chains from one sample in a study of a mutant IDH1 vaccine in newly diagnosed glioma. Profiling relied on immunoSEQ multiplex PCR, and the TCRdb table lists in-frame clones only, not all of them. The sample yields fewer than 70,000 clones, about 87% seen once. Antigen specificity for these receptors is unknown. Sequences were derived from PBMCs, sampled from a glioma patient whose treatment included an IDH1 peptide vaccine. These receptors came from a woman in her thirties or forties with glioma. Each CDR3 is given with its conserved first and last residue. Clone sizes are given selectively: once, few, many, or a class where the clone is expanded.

>TRBV7-9|TRBJ1-1|.
CASSLFVHVNTEAFF
>TRBV4-1|TRBJ2-7|.
CASSQVLAGSYEQYF
>TRBV11-3|TRBJ2-7|.
CASSSAQGGEQYF
>TRBV6-1|TRBJ2-7|.
CASGTIYEQYF
>TRBV5-5|TRBJ2-7|.
CASSGSWAKNYEQYF
>TRBV10-1|TRBJ1-5|.
CASSESGLSNQPQHF
>TRBV2|TRBJ2-7|.
CASRTGPFYEQYF
>TRBV2|TRBJ1-6|.
CASRTENNSPLHF
>TRBV30|TRBJ2-7|.
CAWSSGGTVHEQYF
>TRBV14|TRBJ1-2|.
CASSQDRQWGRGYTF
>TRBV10-2|TRBJ2-5|.
CASRAGGPGQETQYF
>TRBV2|TRBJ1-5|few
CASRGRGAGNQPQHF
>TRBV6-1|TRBJ1-1|.
CATTTGQAVTEAFF
>TRBV4-2|TRBJ1-1|few
CASSQDLHTEAFF
>TRBV6-5|TRBJ1-1|.
CASSSYVGTEAFF
>TRBV7-2|TRBJ1-4|once
CASSLEGTGSGEKLFF
>TRBV19|TRBJ1-1|.
CASSMWKGKTEAFF
>TRBV25-1|TRBJ2-3|.
CASSASGGATDTQYF
>TRBV7-9|TRBJ2-7|.
CASSLALVGGAYEQYF
>TRBV28|TRBJ1-4|.
CASSTVRVGEEKLFF
>TRBV13|TRBJ2-1|.
CASSLRLAGGNEQFF
>TRBV10-2|TRBJ1-5|.
CASSEGDQPQHF
>TRBV15|TRBJ2-7|.
CATSREGSGGGEQYF
>TRBV5-6|TRBJ2-7|.
CASSLGDYSYEQYF
>TRBV2|TRBJ2-7|.
CASQGVRGYEQYF
>TRBV30|TRBJ2-3|.
CACVKGAGTDTQYF
>TRBV7-9|TRBJ1-2|.
CASSLGRGNYGYTF
>TRBV27|TRBJ2-1|.
CASSILSGGRDEQFF
>TRBV27|TRBJ1-5|.
CASRGGQSSNQPQHF
>TRBV10-1|TRBJ2-7|once
CASSPGQGTYEQYF
>TRBV4-1|TRBJ2-2|.
CASSSTVNTGELFF
>TRBV7-2|TRBJ1-3|.
CASSPAIAGNTIYF
>TRBV18|TRBJ1-1|.
CASSPLDSVNTEAFF
>TRBV4-1|TRBJ1-2|once
CASSRDTGINYGYTF
>TRBV25-1|TRBJ2-2|.
CASRVQGGTGELFF
>TRBV7-9|TRBJ1-5|.
CASSGTGAPQPQHF
>TRBV5-4|TRBJ1-4|.
CASSLVIDRGGEKLFF
>TRBV12-5|TRBJ2-7|once
CASGLVTGVEQYF
>TRBV6-5|TRBJ1-2|.
CASSYGRAGSGYTF
>TRBV6-6|TRBJ1-2|once
CASSYPSIDSGYGYTF
>TRBV25-1|TRBJ1-4|.
CASSDLGATNEKLFF
>TRBV6-6|TRBJ1-2|.
CASSLISGGYTF
>TRBV2|TRBJ1-1|few
CASTRRDSSGTEAFF
>TRBV14|TRBJ2-2|.
CASSQRYGTKNTGELFF
>TRBV30|TRBJ1-2|.
CAWSVEGNYGYTF
>TRBV19|TRBJ2-7|.
CASSIVSAGRSYEQYF
>TRBV7-9|TRBJ2-7|.
CASSPRPSSYEQYF
>TRBV4-3|TRBJ2-5|.
CASSQAYLGDRAETQYF
>TRBV5-1|TRBJ1-2|.
CASSLTSGWGYTF
>TRBV28|TRBJ1-5|.
CASNLYLNQPQHF
>TRBV29-1|TRBJ1-1|.
CSHLGGQTNTEAFF